This passage covers 8 T cell receptor beta chains from one sample sequenced in a study of CD8 T cells in Susac syndrome. An amount of RNA that ranged from roughly 0.5 to 1 ug was reverse transcribed with random hexamers. TCRdb reanalysed the immunoSEQ multiplex PCR reads using MiXCR and keeps one entry per CDR3 protein. The sample shows more than 150,000 distinct CDR3 sequences, more than 95% of them seen only once. The sample consisted of CD4+ T cells from PBMCs. These receptors were obtained from a human donor with Susac syndrome.

The rearrangement uses TRBV11-2 and TRBJ1-6; no firm D call. Trimming left V 1 base short and J 11 bases short, with 6 bases between. The CDR3 totals 12 residues. CDR1 and CDR2 (germline): SGHAT, FQNNGV. CDR3 coding DNA: TGTGCCAGCAGCTTAGTGGAAACACCCCTCCACTTT. Its translation is CASSLVETPLHF. The complete variable domain, with remaining parts taken from reference TRBV11-2 and TRBJ1-6, reads EAGVAQSPRYKIIEKRQSVAFWCNPISGHATLYWYQQILGQGPKLLIQFQNNGVVDDSQLPKDRFSAERLKGVDSTLKIQPAKLEDSAVYLCASSLVETPLHFGNGTRLTVT.

V usage is TRBV12-3 or TRBV12-4 and J usage is TRBJ2-1; weak D call: TRBD2 (6 bases). There are 13 residues in the CDR3. V was clipped by 6 bases and J by 7 bases, with 13 bases between them. Here the CDR3 reads CASSRGRENEQFF. CDR3 sequence (DNA): TGTGCCAGCAGCCGGGGACGGGAGAATGAGCAGTTCTTC.

The chain links TRBV6-2 or TRBV6-3 to TRBJ1-2; D is unclear. CDR1 is MNHEY and CDR2 is SVGEGT in the germline V gene. V lost 5 bases to trimming and J lost 8 bases, with 12 bases between them. There are 12 residues in the CDR3. The CDR3: CASSLRTDGYTF. The CDR3 DNA is TGTGCCAGCAGTCTACGGACCGACGGCTACACCTTC.

The chain combines TRBV29-1 with TRBJ1-1; 8 nucleotides agree with TRBD1. Germline CDR1 reads SQVTM; CDR2 reads ANQGSEA. With 3 bases clipped from V and 4 bases from J, the junction kept 7 bases outside the gene matches. The CDR3 is 14 residues long. The CDR3 is CSVEATGAATEAFF. CDR3 sequence (DNA): TGCAGCGTTGAGGCGACAGGGGCGGCCACTGAAGCTTTCTTT. Full variable domain (outside the CDR3, taken from reference TRBV29-1 and TRBJ1-1): SAVISQKPSRDICQRGTSLTIQCQVDSQVTMMFWYRQQPGQSLTLIATANQGSEATYESGFVIDKFPISRPNLTFSTLTVSNMSPEDSSIYLCSVEATGAATEAFFGQGTRLTVV.

The V and J genes are TRBV23-1 and TRBJ1-1; 8 nucleotides agree with TRBD1. Being an ORF, TRBV23-1 has a function that is uncertain. V gave up 10 bases and J gave up 4 bases; unmatched junction bases: 11. This CDR3 region has 14 residues. DNA of the CDR3: TGCGCCAACACGGACAGGGAGGCTAGCACTGAAGCTTTCTTT. Residues: CANTDREASTEAFF.

In DNA form, the CDR3 reads TGTGCCAGCAGTCCGGGACAGGGATACGGGGAGCTGTTTTTT. Amino acid sequence: CASSPGQGYGELFF. The chain carries TRBV28 and TRBJ2-2; 9 positions match TRBD1. The trim removed 5 bases at V and 7 bases at J, leaving 5 bases unmatched. Per germline, CDR1 MDHEN and CDR2 SYDVKM. The CDR3 extends over 14 amino acids.

The chain couples TRBV12-3 or TRBV12-4 to TRBJ2-1; D might be TRBD2 (5 bases). There are 12 residues in the CDR3. Trimming cost V 6 bases and J 6 bases, with 9 bases left between them. CDR3 coding DNA: TGTGCCAGCAGAACTAGTCGCAATGAGCAGTTCTTC. Its translation: CASRTSRNEQFF.

The chain uses TRBV9 and TRBJ2-1; 7 bases match TRBD2. The CDR3 length is 18 residues. Germline V CDR1 and CDR2: SGDLS, YYNGEE. J lost 3 bases, V lost 4 bases, and 16 bases had no gene match. CDR3 residues: CASSPGSVAGVFYNEQFF. The CDR3 coding sequence is TGTGCCAGCAGCCCGGGGAGCGTAGCGGGTGTCTTCTACAATGAGCAGTTCTTC.